This note documents a single TCR beta chain sequence. Per the study methods: Reference gene primer amplification in the assay estimated nucleated cell counts. TCRdb's copy holds only in-frame clones and misses some; the assay was immunoSEQ multiplex PCR. V, J and clone size were drawn from that table, and D and trimming were deduced from the DNA. The repertoire includes about 34,000 clones, more than 90% of them detected once, and 4.5% to 7% sits in the top ten. Germline V gene sequence: CDR1 WNHNN, CDR2 SYGVQD (reference sequence). J lost 3 bases, V lost 2 bases, and 13 bases had no gene match. The CDR3 contains 18 residues. This sample is part of a study of blood T cell repertoires in COVID-19. As for the study in general: PBMCs, B-cell-depleted T cells, or T cells were the source of the cDNA or gDNA that made up the material.

Source material: peripheral blood. The chain combines TRBV10-1 with TRBJ2-7; 10 bases match TRBD2. The TCR originated in a woman of 80 years or more with acute or convalescent COVID-19. CDR3 DNA sequence: TGCGCCAGCAGTGAGCCGGGACTAGCGATGCAACTGGTCTACGAGCAGTACTTC. Protein: CASSEPGLAMQLVYEQYF.